Below, 18 T cell receptor beta chains from the same sample are listed, as sequenced in a study of post-analysis software for immune sequencing data. For these TCRs, the target antigens are not known. Libraries were made from TCR beta cDNA, and they carried unique molecular identifiers. TCRdb recomputed calls from the PCR reads with MiXCR, one row per CDR3 protein. The sample includes a few hundred thousand distinct CDR3 sequences, approximately 39% of them seen just once. Study observations and caveats: With TRBV5-6, TRBV5-1 and TRBV20-1 included, 5 or 6 TRBV segments were more frequent in patients than in controls.

The source material was blood. The receptors were gathered from a girl aged 2-10 years with multiple sclerosis.

This clonotype has only a few counts. The chain combines TRBV4-3 with TRBJ2-7, with TRBD2 as a possible D gene (6 bases). V dropped 5 bases and J dropped 8 bases, with 13 bases sitting between them. Germline V gene lookup returns CDR1 LGHNA and CDR2 YSLEER. The CDR3 consists of 12 residues. The CDR3 nucleotides read TGCGCCAGCAGCTCGACCGGGAGAAAGCAGTACTTC. Its translation: CASSSTGRKQYF.

This chain connects TRBV20-1 to TRBJ2-5, with D unresolved. Germline-derived CDR1 and CDR2 are DFQATT and SNEGSKA (reference sequence). V lost 1 base and J lost 4, with 16 bases in between. This CDR3 contains 15 residues. The CDR3 DNA sequence: TGCAGTGCTAGAGGACAAGGATTCGTTGGAGAGACCCAGTACTTC. Encoded protein: CSARGQGFVGETQYF.

This clonotype came up a few times. This rearrangement joins TRBV6-6 to TRBJ2-1, with 11 bases lining up with TRBD2. CDR1 and CDR2 from the germline V gene are MNHNY and SVGAGI (reference sequence). The CDR3 extends over 15 amino acids. V lost 5 bases, J lost 5 bases, and 5 bases stayed unmatched. DNA for the CDR3: TGTGCCAGCAGTCCACCACTAGCGGGGGACAATGAGCAGTTCTTC. Residues: CASSPPLAGDNEQFF.

The rearrangement joins TRBV6-2 or TRBV6-3 to TRBJ2-7; 8 bases are a match to TRBD2. V dropped 2 bases and J dropped 3; count of bases not matched to a gene: 6. This CDR3 region has 15 residues. CDR1 and CDR2 (germline): MNHEY, SVGEGT. CDR3 sequence reads: CASSYGTRGLYEQYF. CDR3 coding DNA: TGTGCCAGCAGTTACGGGACTAGAGGCCTCTACGAGCAGTACTTC.

The table lists this clonotype with a count of one. V gene TRBV7-2 combines with J gene TRBJ2-5; TRBD2 is a possible D gene (6 bases). The CDR3 totals 19 residues. Germline V CDR1 and CDR2: SGHTA, FQGNSA. V was trimmed by 1 base and J by 1 base, leaving 22 bases between them. CDR3 in amino acids: CASSLGIWTIDGVQETQYF. The CDR3 coding sequence is TGTGCCAGCAGCTTAGGAATTTGGACTATCGACGGGGTCCAAGAGACCCAGTACTTC.

This chain joins TRBV3-1 and TRBJ2-3, with D tentatively TRBD2 (5 bases). Germline CDR1 and CDR2: LGHDT and YNNKEL (reference sequence). There are 14 residues in the CDR3. The V gene lost 2 bases and the J gene lost 2 bases, with 8 bases spanning the gap. Here the CDR3 reads CASSQKGDTDTQYF. Written as DNA, the CDR3 is TGTGCCAGCAGCCAAAAGGGAGACACAGATACGCAGTATTTT.

The table lists this clonotype with a count of one. The V gene is TRBV12-3 or TRBV12-4, the J gene TRBJ2-3, with a weak D call TRBD2 (6 bases). The CDR3 sequence is 15 residues long. V lost 5 bases, J lost 10 bases, and 22 bases lay in between. CDR3 residues: CASSQTRPSHNPQYF. The CDR3 DNA reads as TGTGCCAGCAGTCAGACTAGACCTAGTCATAATCCGCAGTATTTT.

This clonotype came up a few times. The V and J genes are TRBV20-1 and TRBJ1-5; 8 nucleotides agree with TRBD1. Germline-derived CDR1 and CDR2 are DFQATT and SNEGSKA (reference sequence). The trim removed 0 bases at V and 5 bases at J, leaving 6 bases unmatched. There are 15 residues in the CDR3. The CDR3 coding sequence is TGCAGTGCTAGAGATTGGGCGACAGGGGATCAGCCCCAGCATTTT. Amino acids: CSARDWATGDQPQHF.

This clonotype was picked up a small number of times. This chain connects TRBV5-5 to TRBJ1-2; the match to TRBD1 covers 10 bases. Trimming at V came to 5 bases and at J to 4 bases, leaving 8 bases not matched to a gene. The CDR3 runs to 15 residues. CDR1 is SGHKS and CDR2 is YYEKEE in the germline V gene (reference sequence). The CDR3 DNA reads as TGTGCCAGCAGACGTGGACAGGGGGGTGGCTATGGCTACACCTTC. Encoded protein: CASRRGQGGGYGYTF.

At least ten counts were recorded for this clonotype. The chain employs TRBV9 and TRBJ2-7; TRBD1 agrees at 7 bases. The CDR3 has 14 amino acids. CDR1 and CDR2 (germline): SGDLS, YYNGEE. Germline trimming cut 2 bases from V and 5 bases from J; bases unmatched to any gene: 7. CDR3 sequence: CASSVDPGGDEQYF. CDR3 sequence (DNA): TGTGCCAGCAGCGTGGACCCAGGGGGAGACGAGCAGTACTTC.

As concerns this clonotype: Mismatch with germline at one junction end may stem from a read error. This chain uses TRBV12-5 with TRBJ1-2; D unresolved. Germline CDR1 LGHNT, CDR2 FRNRAP. CDR3 size: 16 residues. CDR3 amino acids: CANGLGTSGNHYGYTF. The CDR3 DNA sequence: TGTGCTAATGGTTTGGGAACCTCGGGGAACCACTATGGCTACACCTTC. Variable domain in full (rest from reference TRBV12-5 and TRBJ1-2): DARVTQTPRHKVTEMGQEVTMRCQPILGHNTVFWYRQTMMQGLELLAYFRNRAPLDDSGMPKDRFSAEMPDATLATLKIQPSEPRDSAVYFCANGLGTSGNHYGYTFGSGTRLTVV.

The chain employs TRBV29-1 and TRBJ2-5; D remains ambiguous. Germline V CDR1 and CDR2: SQVTM, ANQGSEA. V was cut by 4 bases and J by 1 base, with 7 bases left in between. The CDR3 is made up of 12 amino acids. The CDR3 bases are TGCAGCGTTGGGAGAGTCCAAGAGACCCAGTACTTC. This encodes CSVGRVQETQYF.

The rearrangement uses TRBV9 and TRBJ1-2; D perhaps matches TRBD1 (5 bases). CDR3 length: 13 residues. V lost 5 bases to trimming and J lost 7 bases, with 15 bases between them. The germline V gene encodes CDR1 SGDLS and CDR2 YYNGEE. CDR3 DNA sequence: TGTGCCAGCAGTCGAATGGGGGTACCTGGCTACACCTTC. Translated: CASSRMGVPGYTF.

In this sample, this clonotype turned up a few times. This chain joins TRBV6-4 and TRBJ1-2, with TRBD1 matching 8 bases. Per germline, CDR1 MRHNA and CDR2 SNTAGT. CDR3 length equals 14 residues. The trim removed 5 bases at V and 10 bases at J, leaving 12 bases unmatched. CDR3 in DNA: TGTGCCAGCAGTCCCAGGGGGCCGCCTTGGGTCTACACCTTC. This sequence encodes CASSPRGPPWVYTF.

V and J are TRBV7-9 and TRBJ2-7; D not certain. CDR1 is SEHNR and CDR2 is FQNEAQ in the germline V gene (reference sequence). This CDR3 is built from 15 residues. V was pared by 2 bases and J by 1 base, with 12 bases between. The CDR3 coding sequence is TGTGCCAGCAGCTTAATCGGAAAGGGATCCTACGAGCAGTACTTC. Protein product: CASSLIGKGSYEQYF. The full variable domain, in which reference TRBV7-9 and TRBJ2-7 provide the parts outside the CDR3, is DTGVSQNPRHKITKRGQNVTFRCDPISEHNRLYWYRQTLGQGPEFLTYFQNEAQLEKSRLLSDRFSAERPKGSFSTLEIQRTEQGDSAMYLCASSLIGKGSYEQYFGPGTRLTVT.

This rearrangement joins TRBV7-6 to TRBJ2-2, with TRBD2 matching over 10 bases. CDR3 length equals 17 residues. V lost 5 bases, J lost 3 bases, and 9 bases stayed unmatched. CDR1 SGHVS and CDR2 FNYEAQ come from the germline V gene. The CDR3 loop reads CASSTPRTSGDTGELFF. The CDR3 DNA sequence: TGTGCCAGCAGCACACCACGGACTAGCGGCGACACCGGGGAGCTGTTTTTT.

The rearrangement links TRBV4-1 to TRBJ2-6; no clear D gene. The CDR3 runs 15 residues. Germline assignment: CDR1 MGHRA and CDR2 YSYEKL. The V gene lost 1 base and the J gene lost 3 bases, with 7 bases spanning the gap. CDR3 bases: TGCGCCAGCAGCCAAGGGCCCCTTGGGGCCAACGTCCTGACTTTC. It yields the protein CASSQGPLGANVLTF.

V gene TRBV3-1 combines with J gene TRBJ2-5; 12 bases are a match to TRBD2. CDR1 is LGHDT, CDR2 YNNKEL, per germline (reference sequence). This CDR3 spans 16 amino acids. With V trimmed by 4 bases and J by 5 bases, 8 bases remained unmatched. The CDR3 DNA reads TGTGCCAGCAGCCGGAGACTAGCGGGGGCCCAGGAGACCCAGTACTTC. Its translation is CASSRRLAGAQETQYF.